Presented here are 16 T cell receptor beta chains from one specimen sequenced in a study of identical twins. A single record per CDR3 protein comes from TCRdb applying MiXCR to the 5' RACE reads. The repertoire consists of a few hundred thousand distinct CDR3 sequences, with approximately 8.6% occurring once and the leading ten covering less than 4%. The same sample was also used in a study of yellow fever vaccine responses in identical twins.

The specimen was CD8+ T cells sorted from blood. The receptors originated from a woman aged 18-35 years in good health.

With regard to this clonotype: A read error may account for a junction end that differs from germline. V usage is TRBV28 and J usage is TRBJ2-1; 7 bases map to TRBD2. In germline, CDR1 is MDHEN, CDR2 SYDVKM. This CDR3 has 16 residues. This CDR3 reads CANSSRLADSYNEQFF. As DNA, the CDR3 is TGTGCCAACAGTTCTCGCCTAGCGGACTCCTACAATGAGCAGTTCTTC. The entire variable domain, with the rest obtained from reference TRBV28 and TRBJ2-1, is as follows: DVKVTQSSRYLVKRTGEKVFLECVQDMDHENMFWYRQDPGLGLRLIYFSYDVKMKEKGDIPEGYSVSREKKERFSLILESASTNQTSMYLCANSSRLADSYNEQFFGPGTRLTVL.

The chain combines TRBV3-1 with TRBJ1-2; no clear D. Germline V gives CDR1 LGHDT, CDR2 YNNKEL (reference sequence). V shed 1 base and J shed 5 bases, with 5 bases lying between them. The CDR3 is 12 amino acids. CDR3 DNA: TGTGCCAGCAGCCAAGTTTGGTATGGCTACACCTTC. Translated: CASSQVWYGYTF.

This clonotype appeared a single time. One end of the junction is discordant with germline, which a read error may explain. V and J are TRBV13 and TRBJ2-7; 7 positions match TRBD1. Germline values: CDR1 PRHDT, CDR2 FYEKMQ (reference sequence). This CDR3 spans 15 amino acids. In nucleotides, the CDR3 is TGTGCCGGCAGCTTAGGCACAGGGGCAACCGACGAGCAGTACTTC. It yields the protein CAGSLGTGATDEQYF.

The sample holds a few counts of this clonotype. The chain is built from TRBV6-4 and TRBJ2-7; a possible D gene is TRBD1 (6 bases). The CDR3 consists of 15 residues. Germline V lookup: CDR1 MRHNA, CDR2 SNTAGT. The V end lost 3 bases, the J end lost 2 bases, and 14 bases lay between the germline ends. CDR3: CASSEEQGPTYEQYF. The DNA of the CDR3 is TGTGCCAGCAGTGAGGAGCAGGGGCCTACCTACGAGCAGTACTTC.

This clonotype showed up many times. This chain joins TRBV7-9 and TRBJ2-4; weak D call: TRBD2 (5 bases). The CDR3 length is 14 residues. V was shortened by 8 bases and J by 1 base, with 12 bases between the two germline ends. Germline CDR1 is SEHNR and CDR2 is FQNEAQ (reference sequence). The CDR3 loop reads CASGPGMAKNIQYF. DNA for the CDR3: TGTGCCAGCGGACCGGGGATGGCCAAAAACATTCAGTACTTC.

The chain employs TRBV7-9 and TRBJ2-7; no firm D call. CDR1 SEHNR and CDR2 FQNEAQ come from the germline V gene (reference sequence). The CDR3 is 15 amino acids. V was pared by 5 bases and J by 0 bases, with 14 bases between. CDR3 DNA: TGTGCCAGCAGCCCCCCTGCCTCTTCCTCCTACGAGCAGTACTTC. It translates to CASSPPASSSYEQYF.

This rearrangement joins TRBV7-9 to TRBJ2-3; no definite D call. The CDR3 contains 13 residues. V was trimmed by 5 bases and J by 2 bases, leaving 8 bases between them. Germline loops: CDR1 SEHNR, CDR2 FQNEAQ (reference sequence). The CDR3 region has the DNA TGTGCCAGCAGCCCCGGACCCACAGATACGCAGTATTTT. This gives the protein CASSPGPTDTQYF.

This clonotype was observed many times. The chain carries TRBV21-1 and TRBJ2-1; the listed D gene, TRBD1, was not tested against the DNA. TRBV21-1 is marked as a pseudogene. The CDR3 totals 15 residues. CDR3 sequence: CASSEARDRTDEQFF. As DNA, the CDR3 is TGTGCCAGCAGCGAAGCAAGGGACCGCACGGATGAGCAGTTCTTC.

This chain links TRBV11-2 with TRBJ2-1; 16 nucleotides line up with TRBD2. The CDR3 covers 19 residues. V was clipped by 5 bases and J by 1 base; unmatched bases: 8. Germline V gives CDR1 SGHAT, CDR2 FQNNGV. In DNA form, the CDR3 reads TGTGCCAGCAGCCCCCCCGGGACTAGCGGGAGGGGTTCCTACAATGAGCAGTTCTTC. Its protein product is CASSPPGTSGRGSYNEQFF.

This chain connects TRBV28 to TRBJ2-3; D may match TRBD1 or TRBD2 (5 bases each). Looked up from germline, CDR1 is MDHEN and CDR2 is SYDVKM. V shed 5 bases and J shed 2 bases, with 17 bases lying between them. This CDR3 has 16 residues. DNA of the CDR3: TGTGCCAGCAGTCCGTACGGGGACCTCCTCACAGATACGCAGTATTTT. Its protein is CASSPYGDLLTDTQYF.

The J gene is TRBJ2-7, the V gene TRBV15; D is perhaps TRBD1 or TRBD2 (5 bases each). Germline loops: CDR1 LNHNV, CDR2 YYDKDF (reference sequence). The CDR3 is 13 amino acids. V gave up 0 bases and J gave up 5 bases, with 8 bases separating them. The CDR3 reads CATSRDRDHEQYF. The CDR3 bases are TGTGCCACCAGCAGAGACAGGGACCACGAGCAGTACTTC. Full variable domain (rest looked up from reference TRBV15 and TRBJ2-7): DAMVIQNPRYQVTQFGKPVTLSCSQTLNHNVMYWYQQKSSQAPKLLFHYYDKDFNNEADTPDNFQSRRPNTSFCFLDIRSPGLGDTAMYLCATSRDRDHEQYFGPGTRLTVT.

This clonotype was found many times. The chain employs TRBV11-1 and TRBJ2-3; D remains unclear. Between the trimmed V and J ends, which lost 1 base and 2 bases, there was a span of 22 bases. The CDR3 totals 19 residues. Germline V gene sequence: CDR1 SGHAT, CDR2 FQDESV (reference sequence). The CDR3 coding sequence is TGTGCCAGCAGCTTAGACGGATTTGCACCCCGAGTGCACACAGATACGCAGTATTTT. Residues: CASSLDGFAPRVHTDTQYF.

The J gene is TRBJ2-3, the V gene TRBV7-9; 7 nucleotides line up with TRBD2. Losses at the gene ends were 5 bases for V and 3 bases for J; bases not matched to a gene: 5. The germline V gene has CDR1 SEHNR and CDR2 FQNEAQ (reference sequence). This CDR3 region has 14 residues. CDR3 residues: CASSPREGTDTQYF. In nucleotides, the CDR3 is TGTGCCAGCAGCCCCAGGGAGGGAACAGATACGCAGTATTTT.

CDR3 sequence: CASSHPFHPYNEQFF. The CDR3 DNA reads TGTGCCAGCAGTCACCCCTTTCATCCTTACAATGAGCAGTTCTTC. J is TRBJ2-1 and V is TRBV28; D is unclear. Between the trimmed V and J ends, which lost 5 bases and 4 bases, there was a span of 15 bases. The CDR3 extends over 15 amino acids. The germline CDR1 and CDR2 sequences are MDHEN and SYDVKM. Full variable domain (missing parts from reference TRBV28 and TRBJ2-1): DVKVTQSSRYLVKRTGEKVFLECVQDMDHENMFWYRQDPGLGLRLIYFSYDVKMKEKGDIPEGYSVSREKKERFSLILESASTNQTSMYLCASSHPFHPYNEQFFGPGTRLTVL.

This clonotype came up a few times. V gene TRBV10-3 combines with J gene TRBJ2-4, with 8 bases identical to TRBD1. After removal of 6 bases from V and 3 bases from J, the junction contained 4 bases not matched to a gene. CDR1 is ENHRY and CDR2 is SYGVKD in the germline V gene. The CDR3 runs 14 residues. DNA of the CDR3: TGTGCCATCAGGGAGGACAGGGACAAAAACATTCAGTACTTC. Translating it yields CAIREDRDKNIQYF.

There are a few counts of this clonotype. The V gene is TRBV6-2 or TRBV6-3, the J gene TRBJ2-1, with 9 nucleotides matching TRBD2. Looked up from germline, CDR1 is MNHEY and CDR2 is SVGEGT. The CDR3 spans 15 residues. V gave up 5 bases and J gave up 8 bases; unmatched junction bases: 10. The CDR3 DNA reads TGTGCCAGCAGTACGGGGACTAGCAGTAGTGATGAGCAGTTCTTC. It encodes CASSTGTSSSDEQFF.